The T cell receptor (beta chain) described here comes from a study of blood T cells in healthy people across ages. Alongside a J-beta primer mix, a sample-barcoded 5' primer served in a second PCR lasting about 6 to 11 cycles. Using its own MiXCR run on the 5' RACE reads, TCRdb lists one record per CDR3 protein. The top ten clones hold roughly 10% of a sample with 800,000 to 950,000 distinct CDR3 sequences, under 35% of them seen once. The ends lost 2 bases at V and 4 bases at J; junction bases unmatched: 8. Germline assignment: CDR1 MDHEN and CDR2 SYDVKM. The CDR3 is 16 residues long. In addition, the sample was reused for a study of T cells of mothers and their children.

The sample was blood. This TCR was sampled from a woman in her forties in good health. This chain uses TRBV28 with TRBJ2-3; 8 nucleotides align to TRBD2. CDR3 bases: TGTGCCAGCAGTTTAGAACCTGGGACTAGTGCAGATACGCAGTATTTT. Translated: CASSLEPGTSADTQYF.